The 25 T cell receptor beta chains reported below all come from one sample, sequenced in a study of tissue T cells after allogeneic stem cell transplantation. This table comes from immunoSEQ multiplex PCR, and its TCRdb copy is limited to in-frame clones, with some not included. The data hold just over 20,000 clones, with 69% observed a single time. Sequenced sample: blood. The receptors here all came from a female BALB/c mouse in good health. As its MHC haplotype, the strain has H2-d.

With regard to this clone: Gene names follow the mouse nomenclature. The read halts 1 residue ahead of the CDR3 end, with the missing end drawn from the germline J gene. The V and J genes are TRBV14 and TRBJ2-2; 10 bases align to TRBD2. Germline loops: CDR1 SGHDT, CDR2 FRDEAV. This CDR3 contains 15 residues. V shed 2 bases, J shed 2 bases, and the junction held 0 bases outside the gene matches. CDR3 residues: CASSLLGGNTGQLYF. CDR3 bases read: TGTGCCAGCAGTTTACTGGGGGGGAACACCGGGCAGCTCTAC.

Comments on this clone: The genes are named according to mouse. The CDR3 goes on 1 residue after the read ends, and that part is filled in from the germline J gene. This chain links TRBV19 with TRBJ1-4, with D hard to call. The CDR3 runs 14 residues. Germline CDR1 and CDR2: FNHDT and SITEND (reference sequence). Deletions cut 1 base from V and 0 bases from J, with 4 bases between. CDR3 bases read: TGTGCCAGCAGTATACCAATTTCCAACGAAAGATTATTT. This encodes CASSIPISNERLF. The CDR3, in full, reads CASSIPISNERLFF.

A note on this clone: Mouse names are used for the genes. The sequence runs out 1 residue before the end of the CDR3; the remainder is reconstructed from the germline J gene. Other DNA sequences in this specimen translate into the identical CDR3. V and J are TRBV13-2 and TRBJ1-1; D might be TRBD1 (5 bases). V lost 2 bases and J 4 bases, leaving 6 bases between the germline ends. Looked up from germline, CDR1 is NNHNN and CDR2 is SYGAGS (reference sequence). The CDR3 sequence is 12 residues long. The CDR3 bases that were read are TGTGCCAGCGGTGACGGGGGCACAGAAGTCTTC. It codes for CASGDGGTEVF. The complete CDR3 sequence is CASGDGGTEVFF.

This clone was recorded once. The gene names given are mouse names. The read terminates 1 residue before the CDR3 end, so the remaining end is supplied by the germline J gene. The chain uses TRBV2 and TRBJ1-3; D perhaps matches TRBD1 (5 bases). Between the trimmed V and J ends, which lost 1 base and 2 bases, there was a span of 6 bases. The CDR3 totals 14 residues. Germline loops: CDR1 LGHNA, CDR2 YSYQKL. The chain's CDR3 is CASSQGGAGNTLYF. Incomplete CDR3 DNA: TGTGCCAGCAGCCAAGGGGGCGCTGGAAATACGCTCTAT. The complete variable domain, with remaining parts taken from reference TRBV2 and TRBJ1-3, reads DPKIIQKPKYLVAVTGSEKILICEQYLGHNAMYWYRQSAKKPLEFMFSYSYQKLMDNQTASSRFQPQSSKKNHLDLQITALKPDDSATYFCASSQGGAGNTLYFGEGSRLIVV.

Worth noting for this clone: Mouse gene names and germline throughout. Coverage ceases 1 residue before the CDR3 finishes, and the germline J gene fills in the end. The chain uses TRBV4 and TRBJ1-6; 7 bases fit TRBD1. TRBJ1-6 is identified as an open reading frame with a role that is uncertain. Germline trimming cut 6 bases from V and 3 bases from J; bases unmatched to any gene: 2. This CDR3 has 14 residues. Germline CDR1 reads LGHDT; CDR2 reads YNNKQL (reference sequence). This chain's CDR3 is CASRGTVYNSPLYF. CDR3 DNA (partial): TGTGCCAGCAGAGGGACAGTCTATAATTCGCCCCTCTAC.

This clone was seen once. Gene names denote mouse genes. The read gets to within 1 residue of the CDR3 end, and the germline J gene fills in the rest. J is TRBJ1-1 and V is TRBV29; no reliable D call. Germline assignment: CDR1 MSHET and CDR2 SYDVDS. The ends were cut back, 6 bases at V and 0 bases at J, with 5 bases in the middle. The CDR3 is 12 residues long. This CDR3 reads CASSASNTEVFF. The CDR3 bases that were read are TGTGCTAGCAGCGCATCAAACACAGAAGTCTTC.

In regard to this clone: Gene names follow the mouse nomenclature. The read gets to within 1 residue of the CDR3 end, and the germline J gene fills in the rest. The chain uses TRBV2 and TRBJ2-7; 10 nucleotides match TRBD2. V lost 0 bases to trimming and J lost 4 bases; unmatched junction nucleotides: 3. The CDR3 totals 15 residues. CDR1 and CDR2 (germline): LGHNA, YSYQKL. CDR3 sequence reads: CASSQETGGSYEQYF. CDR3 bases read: TGTGCCAGCAGCCAAGAGACTGGGGGGAGTTATGAACAGTAC.

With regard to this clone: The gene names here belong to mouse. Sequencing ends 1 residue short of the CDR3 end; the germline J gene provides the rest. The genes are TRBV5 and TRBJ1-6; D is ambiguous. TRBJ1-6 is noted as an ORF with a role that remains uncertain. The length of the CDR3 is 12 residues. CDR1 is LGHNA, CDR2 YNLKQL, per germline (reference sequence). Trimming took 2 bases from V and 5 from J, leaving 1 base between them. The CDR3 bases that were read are TGTGCCAGCAGCCAAAATAATTCGCCCCTCTAC. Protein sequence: CASSQNNSPLY. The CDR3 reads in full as CASSQNNSPLYF.

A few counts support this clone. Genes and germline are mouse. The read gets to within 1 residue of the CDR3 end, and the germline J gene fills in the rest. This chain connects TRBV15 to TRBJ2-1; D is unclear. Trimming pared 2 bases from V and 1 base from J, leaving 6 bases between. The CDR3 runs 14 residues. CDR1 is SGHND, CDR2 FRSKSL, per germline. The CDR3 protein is CASSLLDNYAEQFF. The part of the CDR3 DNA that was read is TGTGCCAGCAGTTTATTGGACAACTATGCTGAGCAGTTC.

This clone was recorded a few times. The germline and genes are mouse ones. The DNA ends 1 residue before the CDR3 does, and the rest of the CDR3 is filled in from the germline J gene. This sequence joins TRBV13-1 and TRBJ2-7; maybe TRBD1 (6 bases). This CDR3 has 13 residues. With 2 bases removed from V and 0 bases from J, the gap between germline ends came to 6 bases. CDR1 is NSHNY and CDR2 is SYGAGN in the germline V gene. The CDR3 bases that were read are TGTGCCAGCAGTGAGGACAGCTCCTATGAACAGTAC. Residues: CASSEDSSYEQY. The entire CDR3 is CASSEDSSYEQYF.

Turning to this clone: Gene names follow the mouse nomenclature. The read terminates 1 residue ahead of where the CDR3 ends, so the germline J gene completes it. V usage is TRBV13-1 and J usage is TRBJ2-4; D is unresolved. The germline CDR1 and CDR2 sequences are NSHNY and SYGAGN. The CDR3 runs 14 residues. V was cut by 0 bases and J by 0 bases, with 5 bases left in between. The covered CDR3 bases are TGTGCCAGCAGTGATGCAAACAGTCAAAACACCTTGTAC. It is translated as CASSDANSQNTLY. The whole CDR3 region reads CASSDANSQNTLYF.

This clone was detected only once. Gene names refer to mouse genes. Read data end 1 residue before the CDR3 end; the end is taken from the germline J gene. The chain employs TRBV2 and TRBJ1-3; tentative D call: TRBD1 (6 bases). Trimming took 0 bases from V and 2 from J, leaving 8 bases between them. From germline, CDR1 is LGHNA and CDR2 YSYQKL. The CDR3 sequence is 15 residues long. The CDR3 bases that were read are TGTGCCAGCAGCCAAGAGGGGGGGCCTGGAAATACGCTCTAT. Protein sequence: CASSQEGGPGNTLY. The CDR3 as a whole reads CASSQEGGPGNTLYF.

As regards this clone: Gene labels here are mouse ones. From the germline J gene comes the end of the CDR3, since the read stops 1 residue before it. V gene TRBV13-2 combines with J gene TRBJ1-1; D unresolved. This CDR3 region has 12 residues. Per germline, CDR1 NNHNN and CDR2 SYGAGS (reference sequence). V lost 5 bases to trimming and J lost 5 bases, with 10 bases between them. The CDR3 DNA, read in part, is TGTGCCAGCGGGATCGACAAAACAGAAGTCTTC. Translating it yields CASGIDKTEVF. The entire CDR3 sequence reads CASGIDKTEVFF.

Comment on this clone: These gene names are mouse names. The part of the CDR3 DNA that was read is TGTGCCAGCAGCCCTGACAGGGGGCGTGCAGAAACGCTGTAT. Protein product: CASSPDRGRAETLY. The CDR3 as a whole reads CASSPDRGRAETLYF. The genes are TRBV5 and TRBJ2-3; 10 nucleotides agree with TRBD1. Read coverage stops 1 residue before the CDR3 terminus; the germline J gene supplies the remainder. Per the germline V gene, CDR1 is LGHNA and CDR2 is YNLKQL (reference sequence). V shed 4 bases and J 1 base; nucleotides not matched to a gene: 2. This CDR3 has 15 amino acids.

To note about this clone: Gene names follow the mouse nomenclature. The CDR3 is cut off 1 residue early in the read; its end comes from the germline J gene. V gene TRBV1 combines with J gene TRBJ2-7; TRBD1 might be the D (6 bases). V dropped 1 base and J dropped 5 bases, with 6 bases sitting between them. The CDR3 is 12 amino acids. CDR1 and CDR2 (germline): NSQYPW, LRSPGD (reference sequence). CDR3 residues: CTCSAAGDEQYF. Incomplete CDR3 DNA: TGCACCTGCAGTGCAGCAGGGGATGAACAGTAC.

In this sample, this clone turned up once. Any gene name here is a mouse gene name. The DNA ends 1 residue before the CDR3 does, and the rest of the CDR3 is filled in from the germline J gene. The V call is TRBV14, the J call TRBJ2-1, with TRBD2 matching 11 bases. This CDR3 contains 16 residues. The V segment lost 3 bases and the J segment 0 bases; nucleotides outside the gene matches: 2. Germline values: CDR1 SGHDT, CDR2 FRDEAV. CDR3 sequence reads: CASSWTGGTNYAEQFF. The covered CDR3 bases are TGTGCCAGCAGTTGGACTGGGGGGACTAACTATGCTGAGCAGTTC.

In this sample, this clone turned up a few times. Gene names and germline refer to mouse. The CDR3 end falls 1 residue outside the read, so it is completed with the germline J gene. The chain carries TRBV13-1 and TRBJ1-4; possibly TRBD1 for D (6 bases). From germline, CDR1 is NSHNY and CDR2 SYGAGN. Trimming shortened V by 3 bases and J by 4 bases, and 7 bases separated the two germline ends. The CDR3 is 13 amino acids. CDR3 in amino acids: CASSGGHNERLFF. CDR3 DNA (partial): TGTGCCAGCAGTGGGGGACACAACGAAAGATTATTT.

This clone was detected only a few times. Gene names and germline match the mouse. The CDR3 reads CASSLRASYEQYF. The part of the CDR3 DNA that was read is TGTGCTAGCAGTTTAAGGGCCAGCTATGAACAGTAC. This chain links TRBV29 with TRBJ2-7; D not resolved. The read is 1 residue too short to cover the CDR3 end, so that end is filled in from the germline J gene. V was pared by 2 bases and J by 3 bases, with 8 bases between. The CDR3 loop spans 13 amino acids. The germline CDR1 and CDR2 sequences are MSHET and SYDVDS. The variable domain in full, completed from reference TRBV29 and TRBJ2-7, reads DMKVTQMPRYLIKRMGENVLLECGQDMSHETMYWYRQDPGLGLQLIYISYDVDSNSEGDIPKGYRVSRKKREHFSLILDSAKTNQTSVYFCASSLRASYEQYFGPGTRLTVL.

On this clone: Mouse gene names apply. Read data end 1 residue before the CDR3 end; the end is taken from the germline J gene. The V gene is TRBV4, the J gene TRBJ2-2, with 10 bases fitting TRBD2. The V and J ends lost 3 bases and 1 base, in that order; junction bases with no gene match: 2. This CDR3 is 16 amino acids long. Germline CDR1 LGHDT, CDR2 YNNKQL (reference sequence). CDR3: CASSYRLGGNTGQLYF. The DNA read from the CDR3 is TGTGCCAGCAGCTACCGACTGGGGGGAAACACCGGGCAGCTCTAC.

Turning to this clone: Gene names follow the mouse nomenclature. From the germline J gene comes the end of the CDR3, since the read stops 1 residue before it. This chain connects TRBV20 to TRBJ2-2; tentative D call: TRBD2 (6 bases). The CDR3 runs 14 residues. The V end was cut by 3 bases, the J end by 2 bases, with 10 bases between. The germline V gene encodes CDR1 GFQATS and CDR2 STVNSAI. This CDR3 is CGARPGLNTGQLYF. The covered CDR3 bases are TGTGGTGCTAGACCGGGACTTAACACCGGGCAGCTCTAC.

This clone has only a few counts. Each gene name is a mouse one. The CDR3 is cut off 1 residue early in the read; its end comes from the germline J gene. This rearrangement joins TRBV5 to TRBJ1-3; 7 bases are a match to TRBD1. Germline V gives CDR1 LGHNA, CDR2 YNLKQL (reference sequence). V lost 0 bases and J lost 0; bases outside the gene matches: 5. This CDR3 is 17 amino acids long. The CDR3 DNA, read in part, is TGTGCCAGCAGCCAAGATGGGGGACAGAATTCTGGAAATACGCTCTAT. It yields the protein CASSQDGGQNSGNTLY. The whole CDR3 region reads CASSQDGGQNSGNTLYF.

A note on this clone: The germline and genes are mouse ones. CDR3 bases read: TGTGCCAGCGGTGATGAGGGTTCTGGAAATACGCTCTAT. This translates into CASGDEGSGNTLY. The entire CDR3 is CASGDEGSGNTLYF. The genes are TRBV13-2 and TRBJ1-3, with D unresolved. With the read ending 1 residue before the CDR3 end, the germline J gene is used to fill in that end. Trimming took 0 bases from V and 0 from J, leaving 4 bases between them. Germline loops: CDR1 NNHNN, CDR2 SYGAGS (reference sequence). The CDR3 totals 14 residues.

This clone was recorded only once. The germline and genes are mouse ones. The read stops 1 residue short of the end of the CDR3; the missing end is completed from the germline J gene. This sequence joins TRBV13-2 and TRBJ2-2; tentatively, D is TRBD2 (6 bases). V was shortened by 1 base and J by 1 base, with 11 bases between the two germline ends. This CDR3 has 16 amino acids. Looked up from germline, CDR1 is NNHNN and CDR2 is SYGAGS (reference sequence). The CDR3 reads CASGDWGKGNTGQLYF. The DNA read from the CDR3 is TGTGCCAGCGGTGATTGGGGGAAAGGAAACACCGGGCAGCTCTAC.

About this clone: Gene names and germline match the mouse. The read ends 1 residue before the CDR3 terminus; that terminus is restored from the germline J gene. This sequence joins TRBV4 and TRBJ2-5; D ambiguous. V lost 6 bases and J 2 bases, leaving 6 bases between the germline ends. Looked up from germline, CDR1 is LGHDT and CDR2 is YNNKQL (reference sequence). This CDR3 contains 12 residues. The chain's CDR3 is CASSTSQDTQYF. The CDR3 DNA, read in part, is TGTGCCAGCAGTACCTCCCAAGACACCCAGTAC.

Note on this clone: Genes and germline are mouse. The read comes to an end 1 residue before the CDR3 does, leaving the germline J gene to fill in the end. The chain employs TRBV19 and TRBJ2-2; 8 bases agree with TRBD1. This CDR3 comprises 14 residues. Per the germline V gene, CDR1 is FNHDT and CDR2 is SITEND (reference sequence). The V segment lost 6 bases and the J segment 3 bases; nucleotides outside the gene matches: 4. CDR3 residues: CASTPTGDTGQLYF. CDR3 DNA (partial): TGTGCCAGCACCCCGACAGGGGACACCGGGCAGCTCTAC.